There are a few counts of the clone carrying this T cell receptor (beta chain). This record belongs to a study of blood T cell repertoires in COVID-19. Study-level background: Sites in the United States, Italy and Spain provided acute and convalescent COVID-19 samples. Sources were T cells, B-cell-depleted T cells, or PBMCs; the material itself was cDNA or gDNA.

Under the authors' procedure: Amplification of reference gene primers was used by the study to estimate nucleated cell counts. The assay was immunoSEQ multiplex PCR, and TCRdb's table has in-frame clones only and misses some. The V and J calls and the clone size are those of that table, but D and trimming were determined from the DNA. Counted here are a few hundred thousand clones, approximately 85% occurring once; the ten biggest clones make up around 7.2%. The CDR3 runs to 14 residues. From germline, CDR1 is SGHVS and CDR2 FQNEAQ. Deletions cut 2 bases from V and 3 bases from J, with 11 bases between.

V is TRBV7-8 and J is TRBJ2-7, with D hard to call. The sample taken for sequencing was peripheral blood. The sequence derives from a human donor in a cohort sampled during active COVID-19. The CDR3 DNA reads TGTGCCAGCAGCTTATTGACGGAGATCTACGAGCAGTACTTC. This translates into CASSLLTEIYEQYF.